This is a list of T cell receptor beta chains from one sample in a study of type 1 and type 2 diabetes patients. Each CDR3 protein is one row after TCRdb ran MiXCR on the multiplex PCR reads. The sample includes 250,000 or so distinct CDR3 sequences, around 47% seen only once; the top ten take roughly 15%. Specimen: peripheral blood mononuclear cells (PBMCs). These receptors were obtained from a man between 18 and 35 years old with type 2 diabetes. CDR3s include the opening cysteine and the closing phenylalanine or tryptophan. D genes are given only for firm matches. Clone size is stated in some rows and not others, as once, few, many or a class when expanded.

d_call	j_call	v_call	clone_size	cdr3_length	cdr3_aa	cdr3_nt
TRBD1	TRBJ1-5	TRBV20-1	NA	14	CSAGQGRGNQPQHF	TGCAGTGCTGGACAGGGTAGAGGCAATCAGCCCCAGCATTTT
TRBD2	TRBJ2-5	TRBV7-8	few	15	CASSQHLAGGETQYF	TGTGCCAGCAGCCAACACTTAGCGGGGGGGGAGACCCAGTACTTC
NA	TRBJ1-1	TRBV13	few	14	CASGTPQGAVEAFF	TGTGCCAGCGGCACCCCACAGGGAGCGGTGGAAGCTTTCTTT
NA	TRBJ1-2	TRBV19	NA	14	CASSIVAGGYGYTF	TGTGCCAGTAGTATAGTAGCCGGGGGTTATGGCTACACCTTC
NA	TRBJ2-2	TRBV7-2	NA	15	CASSHDRRNTGELSF	TGTGCCAGCAGCCACGACAGGAGAAACACCGGGGAGCTGTCTTTT
NA	TRBJ1-1	TRBV27	few	13	CASRVGVGTEAFF	TGTGCCAGCAGGGTGGGTGTAGGGACTGAAGCTTTCTTT
NA	TRBJ2-1	TRBV6-5	NA	15	CASSPLKLDHNEQFF	TGTGCCAGCAGCCCCCTAAAGTTGGACCACAATGAGCAGTTCTTC
NA	TRBJ2-7	TRBV7-2	few	13	CASSLDGGDEQYF	TGTGCCAGCAGCTTAGATGGAGGGGACGAGCAGTACTTC
TRBD1	TRBJ1-6	TRBV12-3/TRBV12-4	NA	15	CASSPDRFSGSPLHF	TGTGCCAGCAGCCCGGACAGGTTCTCAGGATCACCCCTCCACTTT
TRBD2	TRBJ2-1	TRBV2	NA	13	CASGLAAYNEQFF	TGTGCCAGCGGACTAGCGGCCTACAATGAGCAGTTCTTC
TRBD2	TRBJ2-1	TRBV4-1	once	13	CASSQGVGREAFF	TGCGCCAGCAGCCAAGGGGTAGGGAGGGAGGCGTTCTTC
NA	TRBJ1-1	TRBV19	few	13	CASSGYQGLSGFF	TGTGCCAGTAGCGGTTACCAGGGACTTTCGGGTTTCTTT
NA	TRBJ1-1	TRBV4-1	few	14	CASSQVSPNTEAFF	TGCGCCAGCAGCCAAGTTTCCCCAAACACTGAAGCTTTCTTT
NA	TRBJ1-1	TRBV10-3	NA	14	CAISSSGGDTEAFF	TGTGCCATCAGTAGCTCGGGGGGCGACACTGAAGCTTTCTTT
NA	TRBJ2-2	TRBV7-8	NA	18	CASRPVPQGCANTGELFF	TGTGCCAGCAGACCCGTTCCCCAGGGCTGTGCGAACACCGGGGAGCTGTTTTTT
NA	TRBJ2-7	TRBV11-2	few	15	CASSLASATPREQYF	TGTGCCAGCAGCTTAGCCAGCGCGACGCCTCGGGAGCAGTACTTC
TRBD1	TRBJ1-2	TRBV12-3/TRBV12-4	few	14	CASSKAGTGYGYTF	TGTGCCAGCAGCAAAGCCGGGACAGGATATGGCTACACCTTC
NA	TRBJ1-5	TRBV20-1	few	14	CSAPTGGQNQPQHF	TGCAGTGCTCCGACAGGTGGACAGAATCAGCCCCAGCATTTT
TRBD1	TRBJ2-7	TRBV24-1	NA	12	CAKRTGHTEQYF	TGTGCCAAAAGGACAGGGCACACCGAGCAGTACTTC
NA	TRBJ1-6	TRBV6-5	NA	16	CASSPRQPIYNSPLHF	TGTGCCAGCAGTCCCCGGCAGCCCATCTATAATTCACCCCTCCACTTT
NA	TRBJ1-1	TRBV15	NA	15	CATSRAGGSDTEAFF	TGTGCCACCAGCAGAGCTGGGGGTTCGGATACTGAAGCTTTCTTT
NA	TRBJ2-7	TRBV15	NA	13	CATSRDTGYEQYF	TGTGCCACCAGCAGAGATACAGGTTACGAGCAGTACTTC
NA	TRBJ2-1	TRBV5-1	NA	16	CASSLRAISSYNEQFF	TGCGCCAGCAGCTTGAGAGCGATCAGCTCCTACAATGAGCAGTTCTTC
TRBD1	TRBJ2-1	TRBV11-2	NA	15	CASSLGTGSIDEQSF	TGTGCCAGCAGCTTGGGGACAGGGTCCATCGATGAGCAGTCCTTC
TRBD2	TRBJ2-7	TRBV15	NA	15	CATSRAVAGAYEQYF	TGTGCCACCAGCAGAGCGGTAGCGGGAGCCTACGAGCAGTACTTC
NA	TRBJ1-6	TRBV9	NA	13	CASSKEENSPLHF	TGTGCCAGCAGCAAGGAGGAAAATTCACCCCTCCACTTT
NA	TRBJ1-6	TRBV25-1	many	15	CASSGLSSYNSPLHF	TGTGCCAGCTCAGGGCTTAGCTCCTATAATTCACCCCTCCACTTT